The rows below give T cell receptor beta chains drawn from one sample of a study of preoperative IRX-2 immunotherapy in early breast cancer. Assay: immunoSEQ multiplex PCR; the TCRdb copy retains only in-frame clones and omits some. The sample holds 39,000 or so clones, approximately 80% seen once. The sequencing used tumor tissue, collected after IRX-2 immunotherapy. The receptors shown here come from a human donor with breast cancer. CDR3s include the opening cysteine and the closing phenylalanine or tryptophan. Fields, in order: clone size, J gene, D gene, V gene, CDR3 length, CDR3 DNA, CDR3 protein. The D gene is left open where the match is weak. Expanded clones get a size class; other rows say once, few or many, or leave the size out.

clone_size: NA; j_call: TRBJ1-1; d_call: NA; v_call: TRBV6-8; cdr3_length: 12; cdr3_nt: TGTGCCAGCAGTTACTCGGGGCGCGAAGCTTTCTTT; cdr3_aa: CASSYSGREAFF
clone_size: NA; j_call: TRBJ2-7; d_call: TRBD1; v_call: TRBV6-8; cdr3_length: 14; cdr3_nt: TGTGCCAGCAGCCGACAGGGTCGGACGAGCGAGCAGTACTTC; cdr3_aa: CASSRQGRTSEQYF
clone_size: NA; j_call: TRBJ2-1; d_call: NA; v_call: TRBV18; cdr3_length: 18; cdr3_nt: TGTGCCAGCTCACCACCAAGGCAGACCATGGGTTGGGGCGATGAGCAGTTCTTC; cdr3_aa: CASSPPRQTMGWGDEQFF
clone_size: NA; j_call: TRBJ1-4; d_call: NA; v_call: TRBV5-1; cdr3_length: 15; cdr3_nt: TGCGCCAGCAGCTACCAGGGACGGGCCGGGGAAAAACTGTTTTTT; cdr3_aa: CASSYQGRAGEKLFF
clone_size: few; j_call: TRBJ2-2; d_call: NA; v_call: TRBV7-7; cdr3_length: 16; cdr3_nt: TGTGCCAGCAGCTTAGTTGGTTGGAAGAACACCGGGGAGCTGTTTTTT; cdr3_aa: CASSLVGWKNTGELFF
clone_size: NA; j_call: TRBJ2-3; d_call: NA; v_call: TRBV11-1; cdr3_length: 14; cdr3_nt: TGTGCCAGCAGCCTCCAACCCTCGACAGATACGCAGTATTTT; cdr3_aa: CASSLQPSTDTQYF
clone_size: NA; j_call: TRBJ2-3; d_call: NA; v_call: TRBV11-1; cdr3_length: 15; cdr3_nt: TGTGCCAGCAGCTTAAGCTGGGGTAACACAGATACGCAGTATTTT; cdr3_aa: CASSLSWGNTDTQYF
clone_size: NA; j_call: TRBJ2-7; d_call: NA; v_call: TRBV12-5; cdr3_length: 15; cdr3_nt: TGTGCTAGTGGCTGGGGGACACGGCTGTTGGGCGAGCAGTACTTC; cdr3_aa: CASGWGTRLLGEQYF
clone_size: NA; j_call: TRBJ2-3; d_call: NA; v_call: TRBV12-5; cdr3_length: 11; cdr3_nt: TGTGCTAGTTTGAGGTCAGATACGCAGTATTTT; cdr3_aa: CASLRSDTQYF
clone_size: NA; j_call: TRBJ1-5; d_call: NA; v_call: TRBV5-1; cdr3_length: 14; cdr3_nt: TGCGCCAGCAGCTCAGGGGAACTCAATCAGCCCCAGCATTTT; cdr3_aa: CASSSGELNQPQHF
clone_size: NA; j_call: TRBJ2-5; d_call: TRBD2; v_call: TRBV29-1; cdr3_length: 12; cdr3_nt: TGCAGCGGCGGGAGGGCCGCAGAGACCCAGTACTTC; cdr3_aa: CSGGRAAETQYF
clone_size: NA; j_call: TRBJ2-7; d_call: NA; v_call: TRBV6-8; cdr3_length: 12; cdr3_nt: TGTGCCAGCAGCGGACTCCTGTACGAGCAGTACTTC; cdr3_aa: CASSGLLYEQYF
clone_size: NA; j_call: TRBJ1-5; d_call: NA; v_call: TRBV7-1; cdr3_length: 14; cdr3_nt: TGTGCCAGCAGCTTAACTGGTGGGGATCAGCCCCAGCATTTT; cdr3_aa: CASSLTGGDQPQHF
clone_size: NA; j_call: TRBJ1-2; d_call: NA; v_call: TRBV5-1; cdr3_length: 16; cdr3_nt: TGCGCCAGCAGCCTAGACTTTACGGGGCAGATCTATGGCTACACCTTC; cdr3_aa: CASSLDFTGQIYGYTF
clone_size: NA; j_call: TRBJ1-2; d_call: NA; v_call: TRBV6-8; cdr3_length: 15; cdr3_nt: TGTGCCAGCATCCCTCTAGGACGGACCCATCATGGCTACACCTTC; cdr3_aa: CASIPLGRTHHGYTF
clone_size: NA; j_call: TRBJ1-2; d_call: NA; v_call: TRBV30; cdr3_length: 13; cdr3_nt: TGTGCCTGGAGTCCCGGACTTGCCCGTGGCTACACCTTC; cdr3_aa: CAWSPGLARGYTF
clone_size: few; j_call: TRBJ1-1; d_call: TRBD1; v_call: TRBV29-1; cdr3_length: 12; cdr3_nt: TGCAGCGGGAACAGGGGGCCCGGTGAAGCTTTCTTT; cdr3_aa: CSGNRGPGEAFF
clone_size: NA; j_call: TRBJ1-1; d_call: TRBD1; v_call: TRBV18; cdr3_length: 13; cdr3_nt: TGTGCCAGCTCACCGACAGGGAATACTGAAGCTTTCTTT; cdr3_aa: CASSPTGNTEAFF
clone_size: few; j_call: TRBJ2-6; d_call: NA; v_call: TRBV6-8; cdr3_length: 17; cdr3_nt: TGTGCCAGCAGTTACACAGCCACGAACTCTGGGGCCAACGTCCTGACTTTC; cdr3_aa: CASSYTATNSGANVLTF
clone_size: NA; j_call: TRBJ2-5; d_call: TRBD2; v_call: TRBV14; cdr3_length: 16; cdr3_nt: TGTGCCAGCAGCCAAGGGATTGGGACTAGCGGAGAGACCCAGTACTTC; cdr3_aa: CASSQGIGTSGETQYF
clone_size: NA; j_call: TRBJ2-3; d_call: TRBD2; v_call: TRBV19; cdr3_length: 16; cdr3_nt: TGTGCCAGTAATAATCTGGGACGGGGAGGGACAGATACGCAGTATTTT; cdr3_aa: CASNNLGRGGTDTQYF
clone_size: NA; j_call: TRBJ2-6; d_call: NA; v_call: TRBV6-8; cdr3_length: 15; cdr3_nt: TGTGCCAGCAGTTACTCAGGGCCTGGGGCCAACGTCCTGACTTTC; cdr3_aa: CASSYSGPGANVLTF
clone_size: NA; j_call: TRBJ2-7; d_call: TRBD1; v_call: TRBV6-4; cdr3_length: 17; cdr3_nt: TGTGCCAGCAGTGAATCAGACTGGACAGGGTCCCCCTACGAGCAGTACTTC; cdr3_aa: CASSESDWTGSPYEQYF
clone_size: NA; j_call: TRBJ2-7; d_call: NA; v_call: TRBV11-3; cdr3_length: 14; cdr3_nt: TGTGCCAGCAGCGATAAAACTCCTTCCTACGAGCAGTACTTC; cdr3_aa: CASSDKTPSYEQYF